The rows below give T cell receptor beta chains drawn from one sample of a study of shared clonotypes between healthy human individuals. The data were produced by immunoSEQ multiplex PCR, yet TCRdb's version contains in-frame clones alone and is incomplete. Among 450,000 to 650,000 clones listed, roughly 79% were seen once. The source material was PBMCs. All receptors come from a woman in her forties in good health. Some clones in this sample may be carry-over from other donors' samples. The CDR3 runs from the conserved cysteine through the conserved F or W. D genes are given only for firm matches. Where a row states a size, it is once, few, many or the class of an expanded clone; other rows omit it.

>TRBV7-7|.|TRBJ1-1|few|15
CASSPCAGVNTEAFF
TGTGCCAGCAGCCCCTGTGCGGGCGTGAACACTGAAGCTTTCTTT
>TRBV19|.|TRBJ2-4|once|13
CASRAPAKNIQYF
TGTGCCAGCAGGGCGCCAGCCAAAAACATTCAGTACTTC
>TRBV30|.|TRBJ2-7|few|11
CAWTQADEQYF
TGTGCCTGGACACAGGCCGACGAGCAGTACTTC
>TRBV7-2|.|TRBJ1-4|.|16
CASSHRWIGDHEKLFF
TGTGCCAGCAGCCATCGGTGGATCGGGGACCACGAAAAACTGTTTTTT
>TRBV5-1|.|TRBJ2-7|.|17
CASSLWGGQSLGEEQYF
TGCGCCAGCAGCTTGTGGGGCGGACAGAGTCTGGGGGAGGAGCAGTACTTT
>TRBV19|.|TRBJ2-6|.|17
CASGLLAGSPGANVLTF
TGTGCCAGTGGGCTCTTGGCAGGGTCGCCTGGGGCCAACGTCCTGACTTTC
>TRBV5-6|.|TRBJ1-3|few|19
CASSLRWTLPSESGNTIYF
TGTGCCAGCAGCCTGCGATGGACACTACCTTCTGAGTCCGGAAACACCATATATTTT
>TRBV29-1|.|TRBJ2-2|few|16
CSVVLAQGARTGELFF
.
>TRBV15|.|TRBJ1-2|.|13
CATSSGGPYGYTF
TGTGCCACCAGCAGTGGGGGACCCTATGGCTACACCTTC
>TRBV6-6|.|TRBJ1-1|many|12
CASSHMNTEAFF
TGTGCCAGCAGTCACATGAACACTGAAGCTTTCTTT
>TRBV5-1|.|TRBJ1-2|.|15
CASSLGQGALYGYTF
TGCGCCAGCAGCTTGGGGCAGGGTGCCCTCTATGGCTACACCTTC
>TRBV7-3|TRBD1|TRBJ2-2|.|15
CASSARTGVTGELFF
TGTGCCAGCAGCGCCCGGACAGGGGTCACCGGGGAGCTGTTTTTT
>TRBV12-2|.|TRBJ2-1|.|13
CASRWDRVYEQFF
TGTGCAAGTCGCTGGGACAGGGTCTATGAGCAGTTCTTC
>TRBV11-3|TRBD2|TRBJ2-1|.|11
CASSGTGGQFF
TGTGCCAGCAGCGGCACGGGGGGGCAGTTCTTC
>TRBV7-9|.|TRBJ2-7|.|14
CASSPRTVPYEQYF
TGTGCCAGCAGCCCTCGGACAGTCCCCTACGAGCAGTACTTC